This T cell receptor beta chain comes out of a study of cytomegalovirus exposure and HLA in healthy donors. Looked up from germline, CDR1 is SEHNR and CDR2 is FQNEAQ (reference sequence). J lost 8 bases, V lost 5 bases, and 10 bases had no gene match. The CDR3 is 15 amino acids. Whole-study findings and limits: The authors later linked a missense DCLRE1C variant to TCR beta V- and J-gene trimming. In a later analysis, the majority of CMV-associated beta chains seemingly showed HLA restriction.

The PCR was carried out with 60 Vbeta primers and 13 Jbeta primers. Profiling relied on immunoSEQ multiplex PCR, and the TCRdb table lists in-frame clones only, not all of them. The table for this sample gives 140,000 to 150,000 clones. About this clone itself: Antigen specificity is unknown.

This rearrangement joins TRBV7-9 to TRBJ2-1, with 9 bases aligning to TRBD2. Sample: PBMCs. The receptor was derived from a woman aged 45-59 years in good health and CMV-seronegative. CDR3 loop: CASSPPGGGADEQFF. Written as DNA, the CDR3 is TGTGCCAGCAGCCCTCCGGGCGGGGGGGCCGATGAGCAGTTCTTC.